A single sample gave rise to the 24 T cell receptor beta chains below, sequenced in a study of T cells after yellow fever vaccination (dated 2019 in TCRdb). Preparation of the library involved 5' RACE. Sequencing instrument: Illumina HiSeq 2500. Using fastp trimming at Q25 and MiXCR clonotype assembly, TCRdb reanalyzed the public sequencing data and kept in-frame beta chains. Every entry covers one CDR3 protein and lists the most common genes and DNA from its rows. Counted in this sample were under 550,000 distinct CDR3 sequences; around a fifth of them appeared once. The ten largest clonotypes hold about 17% of the sample. The sample's treatment or condition label, in plain terms: live attenuated yellow fever vaccine strain. The sequenced sample was PBMCs, obtained 21 days after the first yellow fever vaccination. All receptors come from a man in his late teens or twenties who received the YFV17D yellow fever vaccine.

This clonotype was recorded a few times. This chain joins TRBV5-1 and TRBJ1-1, with D perhaps matching TRBD1 (5 bases). The CDR3 is made up of 14 amino acids. Per the germline V gene, CDR1 is SGHRS and CDR2 is YFSETQ. V was clipped by 2 bases and J by 3 bases, with 11 bases between them. The CDR3 spells CASSLRGVDTEAFF. The CDR3 DNA follows: TGCGCCAGCAGCTTACGGGGGGTAGACACTGAAGCTTTCTTT. Full variable domain (remainder filled in from reference TRBV5-1 and TRBJ1-1): KAGVTQTPRYLIKTRGQQVTLSCSPISGHRSVSWYQQTPGQGLQFLFEYFSETQRNKGNFPGRFSGRQFSNSRSEMNVSTLELGDSALYLCASSLRGVDTEAFFGQGTRLTVV.

This rearrangement joins TRBV5-1 to TRBJ2-2; TRBD2 aligns across 7 bases. The CDR3 length is 16 residues. CDR1 SGHRS and CDR2 YFSETQ come from the germline V gene. The trim removed 1 base at V and 1 base at J, leaving 4 bases unmatched. Written as DNA, the CDR3 is TGCGCCAGCAGCTTGTCCCGCGGGGGGAACACCGGGGAGCTGTTTTTT. Translation: CASSLSRGGNTGELFF.

This clonotype has a handful of counts. The rearrangement uses TRBV25-1 and TRBJ2-3, with 12 nucleotides matching TRBD2. Germline V CDR1 and CDR2: MGHDK, SYGVNS. The V segment lost 3 bases and the J segment 0 bases; nucleotides outside the gene matches: 7. This CDR3 is built from 18 residues. Here the CDR3 DNA reads TGTGCCAGCAGTGATGGGCTAGCGGGGGGGACTAGCACAGATACGCAGTATTTT. Protein sequence: CASSDGLAGGTSTDTQYF.

This clonotype was recorded a few times. This rearrangement joins TRBV20-1 to TRBJ2-7; 11 bases fit TRBD1. The CDR3 extends over 14 amino acids. Germline V gene data show CDR1 as DFQATT and CDR2 as SNEGSKA (reference sequence). V lost 4 bases to trimming and J lost 5 bases; unmatched junction nucleotides: 7. The chain's CDR3 is CSAIIRTGGDEQYF. The CDR3 DNA sequence: TGCAGTGCTATTATCAGGACAGGGGGCGACGAGCAGTACTTC.

This clonotype was picked up a small number of times. The rearrangement links TRBV2 to TRBJ2-5, with TRBD1 identical over 11 bases. The CDR3 runs to 13 residues. Trimming cost V 1 base and J 9 bases; bases outside gene matches: 1. Germline loops: CDR1 SNHLY, CDR2 FYNNEI. CDR3 sequence: CASSEVGQGAQYF. CDR3 nucleotide sequence: TGTGCCAGCAGTGAAGTGGGACAGGGGGCCCAGTACTTC.

This clonotype was observed a few times. This chain uses TRBV7-3 with TRBJ1-2; D is unresolved. Trimming left V 5 bases short and J 3 bases short, with 16 bases between. Germline lookup yields CDR1 SGHTA and CDR2 FQGTGA. The CDR3 spans 15 residues. CDR3 in amino acids: CASSLLVEEHYGYTF. The CDR3 bases are TGTGCCAGCAGCCTGCTAGTGGAGGAACACTATGGCTACACCTTC.

This clonotype showed up many times. This rearrangement joins TRBV7-2 to TRBJ1-5; D is unresolved. This CDR3 has 13 amino acids. Germline V gene data show CDR1 as SGHTA and CDR2 as FQGNSA. The V gene lost 1 base and the J gene lost 10 bases, with 11 bases spanning the gap. As DNA, the CDR3 is TGTGCCAGCAGCTTAGACGATATCCAACCCCAGCATTTT. This gives the protein CASSLDDIQPQHF.

This clonotype turned up a few times. The V call is TRBV7-9, the J call TRBJ2-2, with D perhaps matching TRBD1 (6 bases). Trimming took 5 bases from V and 3 from J, leaving 16 bases between them. The CDR3 sequence is 16 residues long. Per germline, CDR1 SEHNR and CDR2 FQNEAQ (reference sequence). The CDR3 reads CASSPYGDIYTGELFF. DNA of the CDR3: TGTGCCAGCAGCCCATACGGGGACATTTACACCGGGGAGCTGTTTTTT.

This clonotype was seen more than once but under ten times. The chain uses TRBV6-2 or TRBV6-3 and TRBJ1-5; the D gene is possibly TRBD1 (6 bases). The CDR3 covers 15 residues. The germline gives CDR1 MNHEY, CDR2 SVGEGT. V was clipped by 4 bases and J by 4 bases, with 14 bases between them. CDR3 sequence (DNA): TGTGCCAGCAGTTCGGGACAAGGGGAAAATCAGCCCCAGCATTTT. Protein: CASSSGQGENQPQHF.

This clonotype came up a few times. The gene calls are TRBV14 and TRBJ1-1; D not resolved. V was clipped by 4 bases and J by 1 base, with 13 bases between them. The CDR3 length is 15 residues. The germline V gene has CDR1 SGHDN and CDR2 FVKESK. CDR3 sequence (DNA): TGTGCCAGCAGCCTCCAACCGACCGAGAACACTGAAGCTTTCTTT. Its protein product is CASSLQPTENTEAFF. Full variable domain (remainder filled in from reference TRBV14 and TRBJ1-1): EAGVTQFPSHSVIEKGQTVTLRCDPISGHDNLYWYRRVMGKEIKFLLHFVKESKQDESGMPNNRFLAERTGGTYSTLKVQPAELEDSGVYFCASSLQPTENTEAFFGQGTRLTVV.

The chain employs TRBV7-2 and TRBJ2-5, with D hard to call. Germline V lookup: CDR1 SGHTA, CDR2 FQGNSA. V gave up 1 base and J gave up 1 base, with 10 bases separating them. CDR3 length: 15 residues. Here the CDR3 DNA reads TGTGCCAGCAGCTTAGAGTTCGGATCCCAAGAGACCCAGTACTTC. It encodes CASSLEFGSQETQYF. The full variable domain, its missing parts supplied by reference TRBV7-2 and TRBJ2-5, is GAGVSQSPSNKVTEKGKDVELRCDPISGHTALYWYRQSLGQGLEFLIYFQGNSAPDKSGLPSDRFSAERTGGSVSTLTIQRTQQEDSAVYLCASSLEFGSQETQYFGPGTRLLVL.

A few counts support this clonotype. The J gene is TRBJ2-3, the V gene TRBV4-2; 9 bases align to TRBD2. Trimming removed 1 base from V and 2 bases from J; junction bases left unmatched: 13. CDR3 length: 19 residues. Germline V gene lookup returns CDR1 LGHNA and CDR2 YNFKEQ. The CDR3 DNA is TGTGCCAGCAGCCAAGGGCCCCTCGGCAGCGGGGGGTACACAGATACGCAGTATTTT. It specifies CASSQGPLGSGGYTDTQYF.

J is TRBJ2-7 and V is TRBV20-1; 7 bases are a match to TRBD2. J lost 5 bases, V lost 6 bases, and 16 bases had no gene match. The V gene's germline CDR1 is DFQATT and CDR2 SNEGSKA (reference sequence). The CDR3 consists of 15 residues. CDR3 sequence (DNA): TGCAGTGCACTAGGTAGACTAGCAGGTAGCGACGAGCAGTACTTC. Protein product: CSALGRLAGSDEQYF.

This chain joins TRBV7-2 and TRBJ1-1; 8 bases are shared with TRBD1. The CDR3 is 14 amino acids. CDR1 is SGHTA and CDR2 is FQGNSA in the germline V gene. V trimming: 3 bases; J trimming: 11 bases; junction bases outside the gene matches: 11. CDR3 bases: TGTGCCAGCAGCTTTTCCAGGGGGCGCGGTCACGCTTTCTTT. Its translation is CASSFSRGRGHAFF.

This chain's CDR3 is CASSVLGLAGGPGTDTQYF. The CDR3 region has the DNA TGTGCCAGCAGCGTATTGGGACTAGCGGGGGGGCCCGGCACAGATACGCAGTATTTT. This sequence joins TRBV9 and TRBJ2-3; 16 bases are a match to TRBD2. Trimming took 1 base from V and 1 from J; bases not matched to a gene: 6. Germline V gene sequence: CDR1 SGDLS, CDR2 YYNGEE. CDR3 size: 19 residues.

The table lists this clonotype with a few counts. The chain links TRBV7-9 to TRBJ2-1, with 9 bases matching TRBD1. Germline values: CDR1 SEHNR, CDR2 FQNEAQ (reference sequence). The CDR3 spans 13 residues. The trim removed 6 bases at V and 7 bases at J, leaving 4 bases unmatched. CDR3 sequence (DNA): TGTGCCAGCAGGGACAGGGGCAATAATGAGCAGTTCTTC. It translates to CASRDRGNNEQFF.

At least ten counts were recorded for this clonotype. The chain recombines TRBV28 with TRBJ1-1, with 8 positions matching TRBD1. Germline CDR1 MDHEN, CDR2 SYDVKM. The CDR3 is 13 amino acids. The V and J ends lost 7 bases and 1 base, in that order; junction bases with no gene match: 2. For the CDR3, the DNA is TGTGCCAGCACCGGGACAGGGAACACTGAAGCTTTCTTT. Amino acid sequence: CASTGTGNTEAFF.

With respect to this clonotype: Because it lacks the conserved phenylalanine or tryptophan at the end, this CDR3 is likely a read error. The chain is built from TRBV9 and TRBJ2-2; possibly TRBD1 for D (6 bases). Germline CDR1 SGDLS, CDR2 YYNGEE. The length of the CDR3 is 16 residues. Trimming pared 0 bases from V and 0 bases from J, leaving 9 bases between. The CDR3 nucleotides read TGTGCCAGCAGCGTAGGAGGGGACACGAACACCGGGGAGCTGTTTTCT. Translating gives CASSVGGDTNTGELFS.

This sequence joins TRBV2 and TRBJ2-5; D unresolved. The CDR3 contains 14 residues. Deletions cut 4 bases from V and 2 bases from J, with 11 bases between. The germline V gene encodes CDR1 SNHLY and CDR2 FYNNEI. The CDR3 sequence is CASSGGSSQETQYF. The CDR3 DNA follows: TGTGCCAGCAGTGGCGGTAGCAGTCAAGAGACCCAGTACTTC. The full variable domain, in which reference TRBV2 and TRBJ2-5 provide the parts outside the CDR3, is EPEVTQTPSHQVTQMGQEVILRCVPISNHLYFYWYRQILGQKVEFLVSFYNNEISEKSEIFDDQFSVERPDGSNFTLKIRSTKLEDSAMYFCASSGGSSQETQYFGPGTRLLVL.

V gene TRBV9 combines with J gene TRBJ2-1; 14 positions agree with TRBD2. The CDR3 spans 19 residues. Germline CDR1 SGDLS, CDR2 YYNGEE. The J segment lost 3 bases and the V segment lost 6 bases, leaving 14 bases of the junction unmatched. CDR3 sequence: CASTPKWTSGGIDYNEQFF. In nucleotides, the CDR3 is TGTGCCAGCACCCCAAAGTGGACTAGCGGGGGGATAGACTACAATGAGCAGTTCTTC.

This clonotype occurred a few times. The rearrangement uses TRBV5-5 and TRBJ2-7; 7 bases align to TRBD1. Germline V CDR1 and CDR2: SGHKS, YYEKEE (reference sequence). The length of the CDR3 is 16 residues. V was pared by 4 bases and J by 6 bases, with 16 bases of the junction left unmatched. In DNA, the CDR3 is TGTGCCAGCAGCCAAACCCCAGTGGCAGGGGGTAGCGAGCAGTACTTC. It translates to CASSQTPVAGGSEQYF.

The CDR3 sequence: CASSLSRPTDTQYF. The CDR3 DNA is TGTGCCAGCAGTTTAAGCAGGCCCACAGATACGCAGTATTTT. This chain connects TRBV12-3 or TRBV12-4 to TRBJ2-3; D not certain. This CDR3 is 14 amino acids long. Trimming removed 2 bases at V and 2 bases at J, with 8 bases between.

The chain is built from TRBV6-1 and TRBJ2-3, with D tentatively TRBD1 (6 bases). This CDR3 has 15 residues. Germline loops: CDR1 MNHNS, CDR2 SASEGT. The germline V and J ends were trimmed by 5 bases and 0 bases, with 12 bases remaining between them. The CDR3 DNA sequence: TGTGCCAGCAGTCCACAGGGCTTCAGCACAGATACGCAGTATTTT. Residues: CASSPQGFSTDTQYF.

This chain links TRBV12-3 or TRBV12-4 with TRBJ2-3, with 9 positions matching TRBD2. V trimming: 6 bases; J trimming: 7 bases; junction bases outside the gene matches: 5. The CDR3 consists of 13 residues. CDR3 residues: CASSRGGANTQYF. For the CDR3, the DNA is TGTGCCAGCAGCCGCGGGGGGGCGAATACGCAGTATTTT.